This entry is about one TCR beta chain. Original data processing: It was from reference gene primer amplification that nucleated cell counts were estimated. Repertoires were generated with immunoSEQ multiplex PCR, while TCRdb's copy carries only in-frame clones and drops some. V, J and clone size are those of that table, while D and trimming were read from the DNA. The sample contains 310,000 or so clones, approximately 86% of which appear only once. CDR1 is SGHTA, CDR2 FQGNSA, per germline. The CDR3 is 18 residues long. Deletions cut 5 bases from V and 4 bases from J, with 24 bases between. The data originate from a study of blood T cell repertoires in COVID-19. Overall study context: The origin of the acute and convalescent COVID-19 samples was the United States, Italy and Spain. Sources were T cells, B-cell-depleted T cells, or PBMCs; the material itself was cDNA or gDNA.

Participants were placed into cohorts based on the clinical history they reported. The sequenced sample consisted of PBMCs or T cells enriched from blood (not recorded which). V usage is TRBV7-2 and J usage is TRBJ2-1; D may be TRBD1 (5 bases). This TCR was recovered from a woman between 18 and 29 years old who had recovered from COVID-19. The CDR3 is CASSQLRGGPKTYNEQFF. CDR3 bases: TGTGCCAGCAGCCAATTAAGGGGTGGACCTAAAACATACAATGAGCAGTTCTTC.